The 7 T cell receptor beta chains reported below all come from one sample, sequenced in a study of Graves' ophthalmopathy and Graves' hyperthyroidism. Beta-chain TCR CDR3 regions were amplified from RNA transcripts. Investigators did first-round RT-PCR with HTBI primers, then second-round multiplex PCR. TCRdb called the multiplex PCR reads again in MiXCR, with one record for every CDR3 protein. The sample lists about 370,000 distinct CDR3 sequences, approximately 18% seen once, with approximately 2.4% in the top ten. The sequenced material came from peripheral blood. The receptors here all came from an adult woman with stable Graves' hyperthyroidism.

This clonotype was observed a few times. The chain joins TRBV5-1 to TRBJ2-5; no definite D call. Trimming shortened V by 0 bases and J by 6 bases, and 9 bases separated the two germline ends. Germline CDR1 is SGHRS and CDR2 is YFSETQ. The CDR3 is 13 residues long. CDR3 nucleotide sequence: TGCGCCAGCAGCTTGGAGGGCTCACAGACCCAGTACTTC. Amino acid sequence: CASSLEGSQTQYF.

This chain connects TRBV12-3 or TRBV12-4 to TRBJ1-2; D remains ambiguous. CDR3 length: 13 residues. V was clipped by 5 bases and J by 7 bases, with 14 bases between them. CDR3 in DNA: TGTGCCAGCAGTCCCGGGGTCCTGCGTGGCTACACCTTC. Amino acid sequence: CASSPGVLRGYTF.

The chain recombines TRBV5-1 with TRBJ2-7; 10 nucleotides align to TRBD2. Germline V lookup: CDR1 SGHRS, CDR2 YFSETQ. This CDR3 has 15 amino acids. Trimming at V came to 5 bases and at J to 2 bases, leaving 7 bases not matched to a gene. The chain's CDR3 is CASSRGLADPYEQYF. Written as DNA, the CDR3 is TGCGCCAGCAGTCGTGGACTAGCGGACCCCTACGAGCAGTACTTC.

This clonotype has just a few counts. The chain uses TRBV19 and TRBJ2-7, with D tentatively TRBD1 or TRBD2 (5 bases each). CDR3 length: 13 residues. The V gene's germline CDR1 is LNHDA and CDR2 SQIVND (reference sequence). With 6 bases removed from V and 2 bases from J, the gap between germline ends came to 11 bases. For the CDR3, the DNA is TGTGCCAGTAGCTGGGACCTAACCTACGAGCAGTACTTC. Translated: CASSWDLTYEQYF.

This clonotype has a count of ten or more. The chain recombines TRBV20-1 with TRBJ1-2; TRBD1 is a possible D gene (5 bases). Trimming shortened V by 0 bases and J by 13 bases, and 15 bases separated the two germline ends. Germline CDR1 is DFQATT and CDR2 is SNEGSKA (reference sequence). This CDR3 region has 12 residues. The CDR3 nucleotides are TGCAGTGCTAGAGATCGAATCAGGGATCCCACCTTC. This sequence encodes CSARDRIRDPTF.

This clonotype was recorded at least ten times. The CDR3 DNA sequence: TGTGCCAGCAGTCATATGGGTTCCGGGACAGGACACCCTGAAGCTTTCTTT. This encodes CASSHMGSGTGHPEAFF. The V call is TRBV28, the J call TRBJ1-1, with TRBD1 matching over 8 bases. The V segment lost 5 bases and the J segment 6 bases; nucleotides outside the gene matches: 17. This CDR3 comprises 17 residues. Germline V gene data show CDR1 as MDHEN and CDR2 as SYDVKM.

This clonotype was detected many times. This rearrangement joins TRBV7-9 to TRBJ2-5; D possibly matches TRBD1 or TRBD2 (5 bases each). Germline CDR1 and CDR2: SEHNR and FQNEAQ (reference sequence). Trimming cost V 6 bases and J 1 base, with 15 bases left between them. The CDR3 extends over 15 amino acids. CDR3 DNA sequence: TGTGCCAGCAGTTCGACCCGGGACGTCCAAGAGACCCAGTACTTC. Its protein product is CASSSTRDVQETQYF.